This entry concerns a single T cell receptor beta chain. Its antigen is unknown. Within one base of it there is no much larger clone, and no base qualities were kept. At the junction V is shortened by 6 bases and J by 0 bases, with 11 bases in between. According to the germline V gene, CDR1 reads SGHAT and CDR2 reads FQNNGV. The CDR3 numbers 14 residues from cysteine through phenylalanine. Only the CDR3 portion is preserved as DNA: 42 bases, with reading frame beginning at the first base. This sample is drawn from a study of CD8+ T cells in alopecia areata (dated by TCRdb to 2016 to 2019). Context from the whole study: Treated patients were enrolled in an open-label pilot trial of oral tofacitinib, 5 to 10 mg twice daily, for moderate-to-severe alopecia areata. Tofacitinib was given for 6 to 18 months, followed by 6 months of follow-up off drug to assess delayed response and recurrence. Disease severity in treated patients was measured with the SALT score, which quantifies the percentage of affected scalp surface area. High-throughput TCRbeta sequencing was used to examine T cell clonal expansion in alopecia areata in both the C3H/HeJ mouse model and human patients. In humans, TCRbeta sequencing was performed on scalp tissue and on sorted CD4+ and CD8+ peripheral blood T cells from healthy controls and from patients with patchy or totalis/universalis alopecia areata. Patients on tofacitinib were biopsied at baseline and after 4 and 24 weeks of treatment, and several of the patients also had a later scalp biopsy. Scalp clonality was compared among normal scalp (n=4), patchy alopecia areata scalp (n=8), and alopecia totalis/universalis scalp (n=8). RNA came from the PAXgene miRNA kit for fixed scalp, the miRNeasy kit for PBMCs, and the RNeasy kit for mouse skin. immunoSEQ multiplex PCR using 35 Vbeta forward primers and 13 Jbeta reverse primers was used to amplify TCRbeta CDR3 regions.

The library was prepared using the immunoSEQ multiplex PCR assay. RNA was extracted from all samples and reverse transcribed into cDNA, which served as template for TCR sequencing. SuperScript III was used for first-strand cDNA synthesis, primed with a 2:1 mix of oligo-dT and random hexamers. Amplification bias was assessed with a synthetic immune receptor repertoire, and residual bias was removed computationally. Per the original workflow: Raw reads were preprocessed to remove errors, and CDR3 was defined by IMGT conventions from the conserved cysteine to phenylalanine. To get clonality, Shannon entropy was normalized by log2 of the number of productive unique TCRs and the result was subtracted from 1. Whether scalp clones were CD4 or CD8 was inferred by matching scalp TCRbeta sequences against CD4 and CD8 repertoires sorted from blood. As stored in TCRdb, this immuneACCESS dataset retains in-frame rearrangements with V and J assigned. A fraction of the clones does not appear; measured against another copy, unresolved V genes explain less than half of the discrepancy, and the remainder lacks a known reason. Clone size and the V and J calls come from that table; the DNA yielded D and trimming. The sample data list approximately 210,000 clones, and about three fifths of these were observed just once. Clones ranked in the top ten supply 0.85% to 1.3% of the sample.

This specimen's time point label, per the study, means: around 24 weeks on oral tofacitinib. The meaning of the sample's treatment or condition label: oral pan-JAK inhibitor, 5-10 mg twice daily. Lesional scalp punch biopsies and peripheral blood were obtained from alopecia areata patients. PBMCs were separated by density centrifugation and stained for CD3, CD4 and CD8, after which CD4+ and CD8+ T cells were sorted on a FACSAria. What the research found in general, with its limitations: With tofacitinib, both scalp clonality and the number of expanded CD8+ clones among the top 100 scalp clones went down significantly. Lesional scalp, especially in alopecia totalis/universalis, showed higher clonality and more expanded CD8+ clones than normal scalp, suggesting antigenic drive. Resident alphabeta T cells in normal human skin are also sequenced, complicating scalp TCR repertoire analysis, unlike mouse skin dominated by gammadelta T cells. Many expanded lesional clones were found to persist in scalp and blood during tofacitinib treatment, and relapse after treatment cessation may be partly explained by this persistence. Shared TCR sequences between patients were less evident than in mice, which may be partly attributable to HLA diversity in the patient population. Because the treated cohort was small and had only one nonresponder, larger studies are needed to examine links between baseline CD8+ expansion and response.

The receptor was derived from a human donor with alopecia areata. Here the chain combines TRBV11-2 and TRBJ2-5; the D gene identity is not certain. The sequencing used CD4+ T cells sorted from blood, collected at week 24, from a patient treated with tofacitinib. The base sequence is TGTGCCAGCAGTCCCCCTGTTTACCAAGAGACCCAGTACTTC. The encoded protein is CASSPPVYQETQYF. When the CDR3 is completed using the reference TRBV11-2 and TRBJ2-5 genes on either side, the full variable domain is EAGVAQSPRYKIIEKRQSVAFWCNPISGHATLYWYQQILGQGPKLLIQFQNNGVVDDSQLPKDRFSAERLKGVDSTLKIQPAKLEDSAVYLCASSPPVYQETQYFGPGTRLLVL.